This record covers a single TCR beta chain. This record comes from a study of long-term antiretroviral therapy in people with HIV. immunoSEQ v3.0 was run at survey level. Some clones are missing from TCRdb's copy, which holds only in-frame ones; the method was immunoSEQ multiplex PCR. The sample contains 25,000 to 35,000 clones, approximately 84% of which appear only once. V shed 4 bases and J 0 bases; nucleotides not matched to a gene: 10. Germline CDR1 is SGHNT and CDR2 is YYREEE (reference sequence). This CDR3 is built from 19 residues. Here the sequenced sample was unsorted PBMCs, taken 2 years after starting antiretroviral therapy. This rearrangement joins TRBV5-4 to TRBJ2-2; TRBD2 agrees at 12 bases. This receptor was obtained from a man aged 50-59 years with HIV. This chain's CDR3 is CASSRNLAGGFANTGELFF. DNA of the CDR3: TGTGCCAGCAGCCGAAATCTAGCGGGGGGGTTCGCGAACACCGGGGAGCTGTTTTTT. Together with reference TRBV5-4 and TRBJ2-2, the CDR3 gives the full variable domain: ETGVTQSPTHLIKTRGQQVTLRCSSQSGHNTVSWYQQALGQGPQFIFQYYREEENGRGNFPPRFSGLQFPNYSSELNVNALELDDSALYLCASSRNLAGGFANTGELFFGEGSRLTVL.